This T cell receptor (beta chain) was recovered during a study of blood T cell repertoires in COVID-19. The CDR3 is 15 amino acids. V was shortened by 5 bases and J by 3 bases, with 14 bases between the two germline ends. CDR1 is GTSNPN, CDR2 SVGIG, per germline (reference sequence). TCRdb's table, derived via immunoSEQ multiplex PCR, lists solely in-frame clones and lacks some. Among tens of thousands of clones listed, over 80% were seen once. This clone was observed once. The sample consisted of peripheral blood. The chain couples TRBV30 to TRBJ1-6; TRBD1 is a possible D gene (6 bases). This clonotype was sampled from a human donor in a cohort sampled during active COVID-19. In DNA, the CDR3 is TGTGCCTGGGGGGGCAGGGGCGGCTATAATTCACCCCTCCACTTT. This encodes CAWGGRGGYNSPLHF.